This TCR beta chain was obtained from a study of post-analysis software for immune sequencing data. This clonotype has more than one count but fewer than ten. Antigen specificity is unknown. Built from TCR beta cDNA, the libraries had unique molecular identifiers in them. TCRdb re-called the PCR reads with MiXCR, one entry per CDR3 protein. This sample has about 760,000 distinct CDR3 sequences; roughly 27% occur once, and the top ten carry 0.56%. Overall study findings and caveats: Those with multiple sclerosis, the patient group, showed significantly lower normalized Chao1 diversity than controls. Analysis by F measure revealed that same-batch samples clustered strongly together. Among four or five TRBV segments more frequent in patients than controls were TRBV5-6, TRBV5-1 and TRBV20-1.

Trimming removed 6 bases from V and 4 bases from J, with 21 bases in between. This CDR3 has 17 residues. The germline V gene encodes CDR1 MNHNY and CDR2 SVGAGI (reference sequence). The chain uses TRBV6-6 and TRBJ1-4, with D hard to call. The sequence derives from a girl between 10 and 17 years old with multiple sclerosis. Sequenced sample: blood. CDR3 amino acids: CASRKTDSLNRNEKLFF. The CDR3 DNA reads as TGTGCCAGCAGGAAAACGGACTCGTTGAACCGTAATGAAAAACTGTTTTTT.